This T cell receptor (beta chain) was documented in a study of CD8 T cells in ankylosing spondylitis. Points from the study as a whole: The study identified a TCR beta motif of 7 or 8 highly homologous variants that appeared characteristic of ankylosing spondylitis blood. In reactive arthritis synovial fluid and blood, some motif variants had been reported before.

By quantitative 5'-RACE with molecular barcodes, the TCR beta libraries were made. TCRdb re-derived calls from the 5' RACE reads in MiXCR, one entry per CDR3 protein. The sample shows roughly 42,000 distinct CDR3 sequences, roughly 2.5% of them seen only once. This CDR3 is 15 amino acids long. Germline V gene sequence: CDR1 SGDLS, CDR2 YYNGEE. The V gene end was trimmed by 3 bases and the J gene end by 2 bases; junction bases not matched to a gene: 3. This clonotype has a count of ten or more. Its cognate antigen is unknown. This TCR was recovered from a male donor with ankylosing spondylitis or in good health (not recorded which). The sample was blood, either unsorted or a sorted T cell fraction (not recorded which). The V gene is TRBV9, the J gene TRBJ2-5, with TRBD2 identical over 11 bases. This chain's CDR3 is CASSGLAGSQETQYF. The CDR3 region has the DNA TGTGCCAGCAGCGGACTAGCGGGGAGTCAAGAGACCCAGTACTTC.